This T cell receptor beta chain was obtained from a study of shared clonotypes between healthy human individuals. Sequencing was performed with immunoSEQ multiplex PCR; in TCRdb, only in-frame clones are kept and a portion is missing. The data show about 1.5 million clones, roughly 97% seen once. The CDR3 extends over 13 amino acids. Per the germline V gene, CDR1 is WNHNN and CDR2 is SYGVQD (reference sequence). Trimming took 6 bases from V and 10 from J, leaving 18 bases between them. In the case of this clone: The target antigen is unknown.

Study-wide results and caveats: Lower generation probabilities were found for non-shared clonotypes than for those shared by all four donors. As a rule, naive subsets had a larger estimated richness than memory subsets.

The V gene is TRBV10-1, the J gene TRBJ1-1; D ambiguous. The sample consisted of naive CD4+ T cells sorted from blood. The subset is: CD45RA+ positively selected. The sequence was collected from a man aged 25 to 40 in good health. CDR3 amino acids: CASRGPQPGRAFF. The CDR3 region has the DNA TGCGCCAGCAGGGGTCCCCAGCCTGGTAGAGCTTTCTTT.